The source of this TCR beta chain is a study of T-cell memory formation after mild COVID-19. Study findings and constraints: The CD4+ clones that contracted clustered mainly within CM and EM, and the CD8+ clones concentrated in EMRA. Cross-reactive memory appears to have joined, as suggested by some responding clones showing up in pre-infection memory.

In its sample, this clonotype was seen a few times. Its specificity is not known. TCRdb passed the 5' RACE reads through MiXCR, listing each CDR3 protein once. The sample consists of approximately 340,000 distinct CDR3 sequences, approximately 15% of them appearing once. Per germline, CDR1 SGHKS and CDR2 YYEKEE (reference sequence). V was cut by 3 bases and J by 8 bases, with 14 bases left in between. CDR3 length equals 13 residues. This receptor was taken from a man younger than 30 who had mild COVID-19 (a few samples of this study predate the infection). Cell type and time point are not known. The specimen sequenced was PBMCs or a T cell subset sorted from them (not recorded which). The chain uses TRBV5-5 and TRBJ1-2; D may be TRBD1 (5 bases). CDR3 DNA sequence: TGTGCCAGCAGCTCCGGGGCTTATGGAGGCTACACCTTC. Protein: CASSSGAYGGYTF.